Below, 11 T cell receptor beta chains from the same sample are listed, as sequenced in a study of post-analysis software for immune sequencing data. Overall study findings and caveats: The five TRBV segments detected at higher frequency in patients than in controls included TRBV5-6, TRBV5-1 and TRBV20-1.

The TCR beta cDNA libraries carried unique molecular identifiers. TCRdb fed the PCR reads into MiXCR, producing one record per CDR3 protein. Here the sample spans approximately 400,000 distinct CDR3 sequences, less than 35% being singletons. Antigens of these TCRs are unknown. Sequenced material: blood. These TCRs come from a girl aged 5-17 years with multiple sclerosis.

This clonotype was detected only a few times. This chain joins TRBV18 and TRBJ1-2; possibly TRBD1 for D (6 bases). Trimming shortened V by 4 bases and J by 5 bases, and 11 bases separated the two germline ends. Germline values: CDR1 KGHSH, CDR2 LQKENI. The CDR3 contains 13 residues. This CDR3 is CASSRTEAYGYTF. CDR3 in DNA: TGTGCCAGCTCACGGACAGAGGCATATGGCTACACCTTC.

This chain joins TRBV12-3 or TRBV12-4 and TRBJ2-5; 8 positions agree with TRBD2. Unmatched junction bases numbered 11, after V lost 6 bases and J lost 2 bases. CDR3 length: 16 residues. The CDR3 nucleotides read TGTGCCAGCAGGCCTGCACTAGCGGACCCTCAAGAGACCCAGTACTTC. Amino acid sequence: CASRPALADPQETQYF.

The chain is built from TRBV7-2 and TRBJ2-1; possible D gene TRBD1, 6 bases. Germline lookup yields CDR1 SGHTA and CDR2 FQGNSA. This CDR3 has 14 amino acids. V was shortened by 1 base and J by 8 bases, with 12 bases between the two germline ends. The CDR3 DNA reads as TGTGCCAGCAGCTTAGGGACAGACGACCATGAGCAGTTCTTC. Translating it yields CASSLGTDDHEQFF.

This clonotype showed up just a few times. The chain carries TRBV27 and TRBJ2-1; D is ambiguous. This CDR3 has 16 amino acids. CDR1 and CDR2 from the germline V gene are MNHEY and SMNVEV (reference sequence). With 2 bases removed from V and 0 bases from J, the gap between germline ends came to 11 bases. In DNA, the CDR3 is TGTGCCAGCAGTTTAAGGCTTCCAAGCTCCTACAATGAGCAGTTCTTC. It encodes CASSLRLPSSYNEQFF.

The chain combines TRBV28 with TRBJ2-5; D might be TRBD1 or TRBD2, each matching 7 bases. V lost 3 bases to trimming and J lost 3 bases, with 14 bases between them. CDR3 length equals 15 residues. Germline CDR1 and CDR2: MDHEN and SYDVKM. The CDR3 DNA reads TGTGCCAGCAGTTTTTCAGGGGGGGAAGAAGAGACCCAGTACTTC. The encoded protein is CASSFSGGEEETQYF.

V usage is TRBV6-2 or TRBV6-3 and J usage is TRBJ2-1; D remains unclear. Trimming left V 7 bases short and J 6 bases short, with 10 bases between. The CDR3 sequence is 12 residues long. Germline assignment: CDR1 MNHEY and CDR2 SVGEGT. The CDR3 spells CASNGLSNEQFF. The CDR3 bases are TGTGCCAGCAATGGGCTTTCCAATGAGCAGTTCTTC.

The V call is TRBV7-9, the J call TRBJ1-1, with D unclear. Per the germline V gene, CDR1 is SEHNR and CDR2 is FQNEAQ (reference sequence). Trimming cost V 2 bases and J 1 base, with 8 bases left between them. The length of the CDR3 is 14 residues. The CDR3 loop reads CASSLRPENTEAFF. As DNA, the CDR3 is TGTGCCAGCAGCTTAAGGCCCGAGAACACTGAAGCTTTCTTT.

This clonotype has just a few counts. CDR3 region: CASSAQGKGAAEAFF. The CDR3 bases are TGTGCCAGCAGTGCTCAAGGAAAGGGGGCGGCTGAAGCTTTCTTT. The rearrangement links TRBV2 to TRBJ1-1, with TRBD1 identical over 7 bases. The germline gives CDR1 SNHLY, CDR2 FYNNEI. V dropped 4 bases and J dropped 6; count of bases not matched to a gene: 11. The CDR3 is 15 amino acids.

The J gene is TRBJ2-2, the V gene TRBV7-2; D remains ambiguous. V lost 6 bases, J lost 7 bases, and 9 bases lay in between. The CDR3 is 12 amino acids. Germline-derived CDR1 and CDR2 are SGHTA and FQGNSA. The CDR3 nucleotides read TGTGCCAGCAGTCGCTATGACGGGGAGCTGTTTTTT. Its protein is CASSRYDGELFF.

This clonotype was counted a few times. The chain has TRBV18 and TRBJ1-1; D unresolved. Trimming removed 1 base from V and 4 bases from J, with 7 bases in between. The CDR3 contains 13 residues. The V gene's germline CDR1 is KGHSH and CDR2 LQKENI. The CDR3 DNA reads TGTGCCAGCTCACCACGGCCGAGCACTGAAGCTTTCTTT. Amino acid sequence: CASSPRPSTEAFF.

This clonotype was counted only a few times. The chain uses TRBV12-3 or TRBV12-4 and TRBJ2-3; D could derive from TRBD1 or TRBD2 (5 bases each). The V and J ends lost 5 bases and 4 bases respectively, with 16 bases between them. This CDR3 contains 15 residues. The CDR3 here is CASSPPPRGADTQYF. Written as DNA, the CDR3 is TGTGCCAGCAGTCCACCCCCTAGAGGGGCAGATACGCAGTATTTT.